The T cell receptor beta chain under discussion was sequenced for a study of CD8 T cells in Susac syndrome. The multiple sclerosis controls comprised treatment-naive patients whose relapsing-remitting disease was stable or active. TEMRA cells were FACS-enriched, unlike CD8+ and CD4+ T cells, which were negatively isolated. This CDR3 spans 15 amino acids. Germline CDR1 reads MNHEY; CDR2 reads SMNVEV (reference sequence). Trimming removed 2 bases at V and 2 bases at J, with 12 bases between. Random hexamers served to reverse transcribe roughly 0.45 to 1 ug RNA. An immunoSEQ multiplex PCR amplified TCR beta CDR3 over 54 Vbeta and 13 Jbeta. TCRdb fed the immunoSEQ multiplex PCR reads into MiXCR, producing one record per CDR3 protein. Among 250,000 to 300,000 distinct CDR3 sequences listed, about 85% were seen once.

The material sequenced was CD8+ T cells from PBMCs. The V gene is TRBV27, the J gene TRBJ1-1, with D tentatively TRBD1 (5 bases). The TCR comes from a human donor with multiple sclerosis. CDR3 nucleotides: TGTGCCAGCAGTTTAGCGGCAGGGTTAAACACTGAAGCTTTCTTT. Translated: CASSLAAGLNTEAFF.